Listed below are T cell receptor beta chains from one sample, sequenced in a study of technical replicates of blood from a handful of donors. The assay was immunoSEQ multiplex PCR, and TCRdb's table has in-frame clones only and misses some. The repertoire consists of roughly 100,000 clones, with about 95% occurring once and the leading ten covering 0.36%. The sample was T cells isolated from PBMCs. The receptors here all came from a human donor in good health. Each CDR3 is given with its conserved first and last residue. Each record gives: J gene, D gene, V gene, clone size, CDR3 DNA, CDR3 protein. A D gene is named only where the DNA matches it firmly. Only some rows state a clone size, as once, few, many or a class for expanded clones.

J: TRBJ1-3
D: .
V: TRBV9
size: .
DNA: TGTGCCAGCAGCGCAGAGCCGGGGTACGGAAACACCATATATTTT
CDR3: CASSAEPGYGNTIYF

J: TRBJ1-4
D: TRBD1
V: TRBV7-2
size: .
DNA: TGTGCCAGCAGCTTAGTTAGGGGACAGGGTGAAAAACTGTTTTTT
CDR3: CASSLVRGQGEKLFF

J: TRBJ2-1
D: .
V: TRBV7-9
size: few
DNA: TGTGCCAGCAGCTTAGTTATCGGGATGAATAATGAGCAGTTCTTC
CDR3: CASSLVIGMNNEQFF

J: TRBJ2-7
D: TRBD2
V: TRBV27
size: .
DNA: TGTGCCAGCAGTTTATACTCTAGCGGACTCTCCTACGAGCAGTACTTC
CDR3: CASSLYSSGLSYEQYF

J: TRBJ1-5
D: TRBD1
V: TRBV5-8
size: .
DNA: TGTGCCAGCAGCTTTCCGGGACAGCCTATACAGCCCCAGCATTTT
CDR3: CASSFPGQPIQPQHF

J: TRBJ2-2
D: TRBD1
V: TRBV6-5
size: .
DNA: TGTGCCAGCAGTTATCAGGACAGGGCCACCGGGGAGCTGTTTTTT
CDR3: CASSYQDRATGELFF

J: TRBJ2-3
D: .
V: TRBV11-3
size: .
DNA: TGTGCCAGCAGCTTAAGGGGAACAGGGTTAACAGATACGCAGTATTTT
CDR3: CASSLRGTGLTDTQYF

J: TRBJ2-2
D: TRBD1
V: TRBV9
size: .
DNA: TGTGCCAGCAGCGTTGGTAAAGGGGGCGTTACCGGGGAGCTGTTTTTT
CDR3: CASSVGKGGVTGELFF

J: TRBJ1-1
D: .
V: TRBV7-3
size: .
DNA: TGTGCCAGCAGCTTAGCCGGGACTAACACTGAAGCTTTCTTT
CDR3: CASSLAGTNTEAFF

J: TRBJ1-1
D: TRBD1
V: TRBV28
size: once
DNA: TGTGCCAGCAGTTTAACAGGGGGGAACACTGAAGCTTTCTTT
CDR3: CASSLTGGNTEAFF

J: TRBJ1-2
D: TRBD1
V: TRBV27
size: .
DNA: TGTGCCAGCACTAACCTCGGACAGGGTCTTAGTGGCTACACCTTC
CDR3: CASTNLGQGLSGYTF

J: TRBJ1-1
D: TRBD1
V: TRBV29-1
size: .
DNA: TGCAGCGGAGGGGAGGGGACAGGGGCTTTGAGCACTGAAGCTTTCTTT
CDR3: CSGGEGTGALSTEAFF

J: TRBJ2-1
D: .
V: TRBV5-1
size: .
DNA: TGCGCCAGCAGCCCAGGAGCGGACCGCTCCTACAATGAGCAGTTCTTC
CDR3: CASSPGADRSYNEQFF

J: TRBJ1-2
D: TRBD1
V: TRBV9
size: .
DNA: TGTGCCAGCAGCGATTCCTATGACAGGGATAATTATGGCTACACCTTC
CDR3: CASSDSYDRDNYGYTF

J: TRBJ1-4
D: TRBD1
V: TRBV28
size: .
DNA: TGTGCCAGCAGCACTAACAGGGGGCTAACTAATGAAAAACTGTTTTTT
CDR3: CASSTNRGLTNEKLFF

J: TRBJ2-7
D: .
V: TRBV7-9
size: .
DNA: TGTGCCAGCAGCCCCACGGGCTACGAGCAGTACTTC
CDR3: CASSPTGYEQYF

J: TRBJ2-7
D: TRBD2
V: TRBV28
size: .
DNA: TGTGCCAGCAGTTGGGCAGGCGGGAGCTCCTACGAGCAGTACTTC
CDR3: CASSWAGGSSYEQYF

J: TRBJ1-1
D: .
V: TRBV28
size: .
DNA: TGTGCCAGCAGACAGGGGAACACTGAAGCTTTCTTT
CDR3: CASRQGNTEAFF

J: TRBJ2-5
D: TRBD2
V: TRBV18
size: .
DNA: TGTGCCAGCTCCCTGGAAATAGCGGGAGAAGGAGAGACCCAGTACTTC
CDR3: CASSLEIAGEGETQYF

J: TRBJ2-1
D: TRBD1
V: TRBV28
size: once
DNA: TGTGCCAGCAGTTTCTCCGGGACAGGTCCTTACAATGAGCAGTTCTTC
CDR3: CASSFSGTGPYNEQFF

J: TRBJ1-1
D: TRBD1
V: TRBV10-3
size: .
DNA: TGTGCCATCAGCAGATTAGGGGGCAGCGCTGAAGCTTTCTTT
CDR3: CAISRLGGSAEAFF

J: TRBJ1-1
D: .
V: TRBV7-2
size: .
DNA: TGTGCCAGCAGTCAAAACAGGGCTAACACTGAAGCTTTCTTT
CDR3: CASSQNRANTEAFF

J: TRBJ2-3
D: .
V: TRBV9
size: .
DNA: TGTGCCAGCAGCGTAGGGGGCTTTAGCACAGATACGCAGTATTTT
CDR3: CASSVGGFSTDTQYF

J: TRBJ1-2
D: .
V: TRBV19
size: .
DNA: TGTGCCAGTAGTATTTCGAGGAACTATGGCTACACCTTC
CDR3: CASSISRNYGYTF

J: TRBJ2-5
D: TRBD2
V: TRBV7-9
size: .
DNA: TGTGCCAGCAGCTTAGCGGCGGGAGCAGGCGAGACCCAGTACTTC
CDR3: CASSLAAGAGETQYF

J: TRBJ2-1
D: .
V: TRBV5-1
size: .
DNA: TGCGCCAGCAGCTTGGCCTACGCGGGCAGCTACAATGAGCAGTTCTTC
CDR3: CASSLAYAGSYNEQFF

J: TRBJ2-2
D: TRBD1
V: TRBV30
size: once
DNA: TGTGCCTGGATAGGGACAGGGGGCGCCGGGGAGCTGTTTTTT
CDR3: CAWIGTGGAGELFF

J: TRBJ2-2
D: .
V: TRBV6-5
size: .
DNA: TGTGCCAGCAGCCGACAGAACACCGGGGAGCTGTTTTTT
CDR3: CASSRQNTGELFF

J: TRBJ2-1
D: TRBD2
V: TRBV30
size: .
DNA: TGTGCCTGGAGTGCCGGACTAGCGGGAGGGCCTGGGAATGAGCAGTTCTTC
CDR3: CAWSAGLAGGPGNEQFF

J: TRBJ2-3
D: TRBD2
V: TRBV6-1
size: .
DNA: TGTGCCAGCAGGCGGACTAGCGGGTCAGATACGCAGTATTTT
CDR3: CASRRTSGSDTQYF

J: TRBJ2-7
D: TRBD2
V: TRBV4-3
size: .
DNA: TGCGCCAGCAGCCAAGATTTGAGCGGGAGGCCCCACGAGCAGTACTTC
CDR3: CASSQDLSGRPHEQYF

J: TRBJ1-2
D: .
V: TRBV20-1
size: .
DNA: TGCAGTGCTAGCAGGGTTGACGGCTACACCTTC
CDR3: CSASRVDGYTF

J: TRBJ2-1
D: .
V: TRBV10-2
size: once
DNA: TGCGCCAGCACCCTCTACAATGAGCAGTTCTTC
CDR3: CASTLYNEQFF

J: TRBJ2-5
D: .
V: TRBV5-6
size: .
DNA: TGTGCCAGCAGCTTGGACCGGTCGGAGACCCAGTACTTC
CDR3: CASSLDRSETQYF

J: TRBJ1-2
D: TRBD1
V: TRBV19
size: .
DNA: TGTGCCAGTCGAATGACAGGGGGCAGTGGCTATGGCTACACCTTC
CDR3: CASRMTGGSGYGYTF

J: TRBJ2-2
D: TRBD2
V: TRBV13
size: .
DNA: TGTGCCAGCAGCCCCAGGGGGCTAGCGGGAGGTGGAGGGGAGCTGTTTTTT
CDR3: CASSPRGLAGGGGELFF

J: TRBJ1-2
D: TRBD1
V: TRBV5-6
size: .
DNA: TGTGCCAGCAGCTTGGCCATGACAGGGGTTTATGGCTACACCTTC
CDR3: CASSLAMTGVYGYTF

J: TRBJ1-1
D: .
V: TRBV10-3
size: .
DNA: TGTGCCATCAGTGGGAGCTTAACAGGGAACACTGAAGCTTTCTTT
CDR3: CAISGSLTGNTEAFF

J: TRBJ2-3
D: .
V: TRBV4-2
size: .
DNA: TGTGCCAGCAGCCAAGATATGGGCGGGGAATACACAGATACGCAGTATTTT
CDR3: CASSQDMGGEYTDTQYF

J: TRBJ2-3
D: .
V: TRBV30
size: .
DNA: TGTGCCTCGGCAGAGGGGGAGACAGATACGCAGTATTTT
CDR3: CASAEGETDTQYF

J: TRBJ2-6
D: .
V: TRBV11-3
size: .
DNA: TGTGCCAGCAGCCCTTCCGGGAGCTCTGGGGCCAACGTCCTGACTTTC
CDR3: CASSPSGSSGANVLTF

J: TRBJ2-7
D: TRBD2
V: TRBV25-1
size: .
DNA: TGTGCCAGCAGTGAAGCGCGGGAGATCAACGAGCAGTACTTC
CDR3: CASSEAREINEQYF

J: TRBJ1-5
D: .
V: TRBV28
size: once
DNA: TGTGCCACATACTTTGACAGGAATCAGCCCCAGCATTTT
CDR3: CATYFDRNQPQHF

J: TRBJ2-2
D: .
V: TRBV15
size: .
DNA: TGTGCCACCAGCAGAGATATAGCATTCGCGAACACCGGGGAGCTGTTTTTT
CDR3: CATSRDIAFANTGELFF

J: TRBJ2-7
D: TRBD2
V: TRBV7-7
size: .
DNA: TGTGCCAGCAGTCCCGGACTAGCGGGTGATCCCTCCTACGAGCAGTACTTC
CDR3: CASSPGLAGDPSYEQYF

J: TRBJ2-1
D: .
V: TRBV5-6
size: .
DNA: TGTGCCAGCAGCCTGCAGGGGCCCGTCAATGAGCAGTTCTTC
CDR3: CASSLQGPVNEQFF

J: TRBJ2-5
D: TRBD2
V: TRBV5-4
size: .
DNA: TGTGCCAGCAGCCCCGGACTAGCGGAGACCCAGTACTTC
CDR3: CASSPGLAETQYF